Described below is a single T cell receptor (beta chain) sequence and its context. The sample belongs to a study of blood T cell repertoires in COVID-19. Original processing methods: Reference gene primers were amplified, and this amplification served to estimate nucleated cell counts. The table came from immunoSEQ multiplex PCR; TCRdb's copy has only in-frame clones and leaves some out. That table furnishes V, J and clone size, whereas the DNA furnished D and trimming. The table includes approximately 170,000 clones, 70% to 90% detected once. Sequencing used peripheral blood. The TCR was taken from a woman of 80 years or more with COVID-19, enrolled during active disease.

CDR3 residues: CASSPPEGRTDTQYF. CDR3 bases: TGTGCCAGCAGCCCACCCGAGGGCCGGACAGATACGCAGTATTTT. The chain has TRBV7-9 and TRBJ2-3; TRBD2 might be the D (5 bases). CDR3 size: 15 residues. Trimming took off 5 bases at V and 3 bases at J, with 15 bases between the two ends. Germline-derived CDR1 and CDR2 are SEHNR and FQNEAQ (reference sequence).